There are a few counts of the clone carrying this T cell receptor beta chain. The CDR3 contains 17 residues. Trimming at V came to 1 base and at J to 2 bases, leaving 12 bases not matched to a gene. Looked up from germline, CDR1 is SQVTM and CDR2 is ANQGSEA. The data were taken from a study of cytomegalovirus exposure and HLA in healthy donors. Vbeta (60) and Jbeta (13) primers were used in the PCR. Profiled with immunoSEQ multiplex PCR; TCRdb holds only in-frame clones, not every one. The sample lists over 150,000 clones, about 69% occurring once. Input material: PBMCs. The chain uses TRBV29-1 and TRBJ2-3; TRBD1 agrees at 7 bases. The TCR originated in a male donor in good health and CMV-seronegative. CDR3 sequence: CSVEGYPGQINTDTQYF. The DNA of the CDR3 is TGCAGCGTTGAAGGCTATCCGGGACAGATAAACACAGATACGCAGTATTTT.